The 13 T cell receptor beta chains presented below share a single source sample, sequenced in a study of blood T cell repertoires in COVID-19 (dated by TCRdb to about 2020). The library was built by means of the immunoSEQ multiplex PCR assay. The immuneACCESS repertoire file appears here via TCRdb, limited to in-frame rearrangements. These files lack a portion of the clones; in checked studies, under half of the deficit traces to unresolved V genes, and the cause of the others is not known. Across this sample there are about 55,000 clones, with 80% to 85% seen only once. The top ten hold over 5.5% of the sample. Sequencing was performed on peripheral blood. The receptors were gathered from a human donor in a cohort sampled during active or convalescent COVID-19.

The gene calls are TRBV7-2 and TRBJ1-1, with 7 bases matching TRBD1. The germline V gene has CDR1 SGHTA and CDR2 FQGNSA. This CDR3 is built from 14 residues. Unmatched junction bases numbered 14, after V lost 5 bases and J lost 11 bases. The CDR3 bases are TGTGCCAGCAGCGAACCACCTCAGGACAGGAAGGCTTTCTTT. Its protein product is CASSEPPQDRKAFF.

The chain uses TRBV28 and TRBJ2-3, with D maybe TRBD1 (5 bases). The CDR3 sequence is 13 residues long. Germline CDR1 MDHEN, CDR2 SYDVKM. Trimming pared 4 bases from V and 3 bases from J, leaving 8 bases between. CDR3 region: CASSSQDTDTQYF. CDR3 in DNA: TGTGCCAGCAGTTCACAGGATACAGATACGCAGTATTTT.

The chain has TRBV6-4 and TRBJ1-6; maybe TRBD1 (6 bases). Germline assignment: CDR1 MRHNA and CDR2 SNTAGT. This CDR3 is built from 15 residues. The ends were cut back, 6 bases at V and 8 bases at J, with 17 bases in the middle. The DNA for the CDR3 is TGTGCCAGCAGCCTACAGGGTGGTAGTGATTCACCCCTCCACTTT. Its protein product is CASSLQGGSDSPLHF.

This chain's CDR3 is CASSSLAGSYEQYF. The CDR3 bases are TGTGCCAGCAGCTCACTAGCGGGGTCCTACGAGCAGTACTTC. V is TRBV5-4 and J is TRBJ2-7; 10 nucleotides line up with TRBD2. The germline V gene encodes CDR1 SGHNT and CDR2 YYREEE (reference sequence). V dropped 3 bases and J dropped 1; count of bases not matched to a gene: 1. The CDR3 length is 14 residues.

This CDR3 is CASRWLAGGKEDTQYF. Written as DNA, the CDR3 is TGCGCCAGCAGGTGGCTAGCGGGGGGCAAGGAAGATACGCAGTATTTT. This rearrangement joins TRBV4-3 to TRBJ2-3, with 11 positions matching TRBD2. The trim removed 6 bases at V and 5 bases at J, leaving 10 bases unmatched. The CDR3 is 16 amino acids. Germline V gene lookup returns CDR1 LGHNA and CDR2 YSLEER.

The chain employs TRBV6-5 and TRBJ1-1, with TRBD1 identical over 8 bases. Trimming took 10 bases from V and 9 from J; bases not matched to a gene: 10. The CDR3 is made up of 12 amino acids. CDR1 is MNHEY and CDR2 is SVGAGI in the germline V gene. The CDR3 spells CATSDRGLKAFF. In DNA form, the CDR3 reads TGTGCCACCTCAGACAGGGGCTTGAAAGCTTTCTTT.

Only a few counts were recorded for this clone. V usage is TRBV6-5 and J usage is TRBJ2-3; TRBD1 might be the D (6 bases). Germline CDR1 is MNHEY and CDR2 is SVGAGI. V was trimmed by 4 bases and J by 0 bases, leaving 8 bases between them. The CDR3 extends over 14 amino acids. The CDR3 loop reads CASSWTESTDTQYF. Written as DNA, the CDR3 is TGTGCCAGCAGTTGGACAGAAAGCACAGATACGCAGTATTTT.

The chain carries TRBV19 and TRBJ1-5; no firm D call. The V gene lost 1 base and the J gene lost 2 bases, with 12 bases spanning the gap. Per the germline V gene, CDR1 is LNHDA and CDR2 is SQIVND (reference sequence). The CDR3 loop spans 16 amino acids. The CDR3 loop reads CASSIASYAGNQPQHF. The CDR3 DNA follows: TGTGCCAGTAGTATAGCCTCATACGCGGGCAATCAGCCCCAGCATTTT.

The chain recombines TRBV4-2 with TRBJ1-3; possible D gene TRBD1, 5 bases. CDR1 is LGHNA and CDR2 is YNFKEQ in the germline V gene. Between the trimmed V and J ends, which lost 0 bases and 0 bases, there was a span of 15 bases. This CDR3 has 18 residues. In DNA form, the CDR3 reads TGTGCCAGCAGCCAAGATGGGGACTACTCGAGCTCTGGAAACACCATATATTTT. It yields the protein CASSQDGDYSSSGNTIYF.

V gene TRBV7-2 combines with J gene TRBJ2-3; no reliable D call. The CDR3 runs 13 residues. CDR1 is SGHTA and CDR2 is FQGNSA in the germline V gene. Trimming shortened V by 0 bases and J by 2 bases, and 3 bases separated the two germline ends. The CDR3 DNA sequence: TGTGCCAGCAGCTTAGCCTACACAGATACGCAGTATTTT. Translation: CASSLAYTDTQYF.

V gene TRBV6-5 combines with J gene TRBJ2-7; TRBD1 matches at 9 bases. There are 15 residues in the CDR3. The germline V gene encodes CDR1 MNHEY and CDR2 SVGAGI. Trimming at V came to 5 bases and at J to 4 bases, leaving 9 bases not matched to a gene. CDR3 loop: CASSTLQGANYEQYF. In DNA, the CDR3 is TGTGCCAGCAGTACATTACAGGGGGCAAATTACGAGCAGTACTTC.

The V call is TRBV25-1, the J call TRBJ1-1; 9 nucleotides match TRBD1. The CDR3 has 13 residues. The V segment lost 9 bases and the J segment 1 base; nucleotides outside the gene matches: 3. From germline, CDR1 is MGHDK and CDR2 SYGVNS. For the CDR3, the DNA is TGTGCCAGTCGGGACAGGGAGAACACTGAAGCTTTCTTT. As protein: CASRDRENTEAFF.

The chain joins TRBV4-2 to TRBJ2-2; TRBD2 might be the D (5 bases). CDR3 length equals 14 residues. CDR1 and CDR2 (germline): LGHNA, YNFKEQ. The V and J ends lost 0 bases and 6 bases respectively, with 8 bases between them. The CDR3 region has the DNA TGTGCCAGCAGCCAAGATTACGGGGCCGGGGAGCTGTTTTTT. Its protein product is CASSQDYGAGELFF.